One and the same sample provided the 26 T cell receptor beta chains below, sequenced in a study of shared clonotypes between healthy human individuals. Sequencing used immunoSEQ multiplex PCR; TCRdb keeps in-frame clones, though not all of them. In the table there are over a million clones, roughly 97% of which are singletons. Specimen: naive CD4+ T cells sorted from blood. Subset described: CD45RA+ positively selected. These receptors were obtained from a man aged 25 to 40 in good health.

J is TRBJ1-5 and V is TRBV19; 10 bases line up with TRBD1. Germline lookup yields CDR1 LNHDA and CDR2 SQIVND (reference sequence). Trimming at V came to 6 bases and at J to 2 bases, leaving 4 bases not matched to a gene. This CDR3 contains 15 residues. The CDR3 protein is CASSRGQGRNQPQHF. The CDR3 nucleotides are TGTGCCAGTAGCAGGGGACAGGGGCGCAATCAGCCCCAGCATTTT.

In this sample, this clone turned up once. The chain joins TRBV29-1 to TRBJ2-1; TRBD1 is a possible D gene (6 bases). Germline-derived CDR1 and CDR2 are SQVTM and ANQGSEA. There are 13 residues in the CDR3. V shed 7 bases and J shed 5 bases, with 15 bases lying between them. DNA of the CDR3: TGCAGCGCAGACAGGCCCTGGAACAATGAGCAGTTCTTC. Its protein product is CSADRPWNNEQFF.

The chain joins TRBV7-8 to TRBJ1-1; D is ambiguous. Germline assignment: CDR1 SGHVS and CDR2 FQNEAQ. Trimming removed 1 base at V and 1 base at J, with 7 bases between. There are 14 residues in the CDR3. CDR3 sequence: CASSLVVGNTEAFF. The DNA of the CDR3 is TGTGCCAGCAGCTTAGTAGTCGGGAACACTGAAGCTTTCTTT.

The V call is TRBV5-1, the J call TRBJ2-7; perhaps TRBD2 as D (5 bases). Germline V CDR1 and CDR2: SGHRS, YFSETQ. Trimming shortened V by 4 bases and J by 1 base, and 15 bases separated the two germline ends. The CDR3 consists of 15 residues. CDR3 sequence reads: CASSQMGVQSYEQYF. Here the CDR3 DNA reads TGCGCCAGCAGCCAGATGGGAGTCCAATCCTACGAGCAGTACTTC.

This chain uses TRBV7-9 with TRBJ2-7; D perhaps matches TRBD1 (5 bases). V was shortened by 2 bases and J by 2 bases, with 7 bases between the two germline ends. Germline V lookup: CDR1 SEHNR, CDR2 FQNEAQ (reference sequence). The CDR3 sequence is 13 residues long. The CDR3 region is CASSLQGTYEQYF. The CDR3 DNA reads TGTGCCAGCAGCTTACAGGGCACCTACGAGCAGTACTTC.

This chain connects TRBV9 to TRBJ2-7; D perhaps matches TRBD1 (6 bases). V lost 0 bases and J lost 3, with 10 bases in between. Germline CDR1 reads SGDLS; CDR2 reads YYNGEE. There are 14 residues in the CDR3. This CDR3 is CASSVAGQFYEQYF. Here the CDR3 DNA reads TGTGCCAGCAGCGTAGCGGGACAATTCTACGAGCAGTACTTC.

This chain joins TRBV9 and TRBJ1-1; tentatively, D is TRBD1 (6 bases). Trimming cost V 4 bases and J 2 bases, with 15 bases left between them. CDR1 is SGDLS and CDR2 is YYNGEE in the germline V gene. This CDR3 is 15 amino acids long. CDR3 loop: CASSRFWGANTEAFF. The CDR3 region has the DNA TGTGCCAGCAGCCGGTTTTGGGGGGCAAACACTGAAGCTTTCTTT.

This clone has a single count. The chain uses TRBV9 and TRBJ2-3, with 9 nucleotides matching TRBD2. V lost 0 bases, J lost 0 bases, and 8 bases stayed unmatched. In germline, CDR1 is SGDLS, CDR2 YYNGEE. The CDR3 length is 18 residues. CDR3 residues: CASSVGQGLAVSTDTQYF. For the CDR3, the DNA is TGTGCCAGCAGCGTAGGGCAGGGACTAGCAGTTAGCACAGATACGCAGTATTTT. Full variable domain (remainder filled in from reference TRBV9 and TRBJ2-3): DSGVTQTPKHLITATGQRVTLRCSPRSGDLSVYWYQQSLDQGLQFLIQYYNGEERAKGNILERFSAQQFPDLHSELNLSSLELGDSALYFCASSVGQGLAVSTDTQYFGPGTRLTVL.

The chain joins TRBV10-1 to TRBJ2-2; D not certain. Germline CDR1 is WNHNN and CDR2 is SYGVQD (reference sequence). This CDR3 is 14 amino acids long. The V gene lost 6 bases and the J gene lost 0 bases, with 8 bases spanning the gap. The CDR3 DNA sequence: TGCGCCAGCAGAAAAAAAGCGAACACCGGGGAGCTGTTTTTT. It encodes CASRKKANTGELFF.

This chain uses TRBV19 with TRBJ2-1; D gene unclear. The V gene lost 6 bases and the J gene lost 8 bases, with 20 bases spanning the gap. The germline CDR1 and CDR2 sequences are LNHDA and SQIVND (reference sequence). This CDR3 is 15 amino acids long. CDR3 region: CASSLTASVRDEQFF. As DNA, the CDR3 is TGTGCCAGTAGCCTCACGGCCTCGGTAAGGGATGAGCAGTTCTTC.

The chain employs TRBV28 and TRBJ2-3; D possibly corresponds to TRBD2 (6 bases). CDR1 is MDHEN, CDR2 SYDVKM, per germline. This CDR3 has 16 residues. Trimming cost V 4 bases and J 4 bases, with 18 bases left between them. The chain's CDR3 is CASSSFARELPDTQYF. DNA of the CDR3: TGTGCCAGCAGTTCCTTCGCCCGGGAGCTTCCAGATACGCAGTATTTT.

The chain recombines TRBV7-9 with TRBJ2-2; D possibly uses TRBD1 or TRBD2 (5 bases each). The germline V gene encodes CDR1 SEHNR and CDR2 FQNEAQ (reference sequence). The CDR3 covers 15 residues. The V and J ends lost 11 bases and 3 bases respectively, with 19 bases between them. DNA of the CDR3: TGTGCCGTTTATTTCCCGGGACGGGACACCGGGGAGCTGTTTTTT. Translation gives CAVYFPGRDTGELFF.

The chain carries TRBV11-2 and TRBJ2-5; D unclear. Germline CDR1 is SGHAT and CDR2 is FQNNGV. Trimming left V 1 base short and J 3 bases short, with 9 bases between. The CDR3 runs to 14 residues. The CDR3 DNA follows: TGTGCCAGCAGCTTAGTGGATTGGGAAGAGACCCAGTACTTC. Its translation: CASSLVDWEETQYF.

On this clone: Germline is not matched at one junction end, which may reflect a read error. V is TRBV28 and J is TRBJ1-4; 7 bases align to TRBD1. This CDR3 is built from 16 residues. Germline CDR1 and CDR2: MDHEN and SYDVKM. The CDR3 nucleotides are TGTGCCAGCACTTTAAAGGCAGGGGGGCTCGGTGAAAAACTGTTTTTT. This codes for CASTLKAGGLGEKLFF.

V is TRBV7-9 and J is TRBJ1-5, with 9 positions matching TRBD1. Germline CDR1 reads SEHNR; CDR2 reads FQNEAQ (reference sequence). This CDR3 is 16 amino acids long. Losses at the gene ends were 6 bases for V and 1 base for J; bases not matched to a gene: 7. In DNA, the CDR3 is TGTGCCAGCAGTTTTAGTACAGGGGGCAGCAATCAGCCCCAGCATTTT. It translates to CASSFSTGGSNQPQHF.

This sequence joins TRBV2 and TRBJ1-6, with D possibly matching TRBD1 (5 bases). V dropped 3 bases and J dropped 10 bases, with 16 bases sitting between them. Germline CDR1 is SNHLY and CDR2 is FYNNEI. The CDR3 totals 15 residues. Here the CDR3 reads CASSDSGTHGSPLHF. CDR3 in DNA: TGTGCCAGCAGTGACTCCGGGACCCACGGATCACCCCTCCACTTT.

This chain uses TRBV5-1 with TRBJ2-2, with 13 bases aligning to TRBD2. CDR1 and CDR2 from the germline V gene are SGHRS and YFSETQ. The CDR3 is made up of 15 amino acids. The trim removed 5 bases at V and 6 bases at J, leaving 4 bases unmatched. This chain's CDR3 is CASSPGLAGAGELFF. DNA of the CDR3: TGCGCCAGCAGTCCTGGACTAGCGGGAGCCGGGGAGCTGTTTTTT.

This chain joins TRBV28 and TRBJ1-1; possibly TRBD1 for D (5 bases). The CDR3 is 12 residues long. V was cut by 8 bases and J by 5 bases, with 12 bases left in between. Germline V CDR1 and CDR2: MDHEN, SYDVKM. The CDR3 DNA is TGTGCCAGCGAGGGGATGGGTACTGAAGCTTTCTTT. Its protein is CASEGMGTEAFF.

The chain combines TRBV19 with TRBJ2-1; possible D gene TRBD2, 6 bases. CDR1 is LNHDA and CDR2 is SQIVND in the germline V gene (reference sequence). This CDR3 contains 17 residues. The V and J ends lost 0 bases and 3 bases respectively, with 15 bases between them. CDR3 DNA sequence: TGTGCCAGTAGTATAGATCTCGGCGGGACCGGCTACAATGAGCAGTTCTTC. Translating it yields CASSIDLGGTGYNEQFF. The variable domain in full, with the rest retrieved from reference TRBV19 and TRBJ2-1, is DGGITQSPKYLFRKEGQNVTLSCEQNLNHDAMYWYRQDPGQGLRLIYYSQIVNDFQKGDIAEGYSVSREKKESFPLTVTSAQKNPTAFYLCASSIDLGGTGYNEQFFGPGTRLTVL.

The J gene is TRBJ2-1, the V gene TRBV15, with TRBD2 matching over 13 bases. There are 17 residues in the CDR3. The trim removed 8 bases at V and 7 bases at J, leaving 14 bases unmatched. The germline V gene has CDR1 LNHNV and CDR2 YYDKDF (reference sequence). CDR3 nucleotide sequence: TGTGCCACCGGCGGGACTAGCGGGACCAACCGAAAGAATGAGCAGTTCTTC. The encoded protein is CATGGTSGTNRKNEQFF.

The chain has TRBV2 and TRBJ1-1; TRBD1 is a possible D gene (6 bases). CDR1 SNHLY and CDR2 FYNNEI come from the germline V gene. The CDR3 consists of 17 residues. Deletions cut 0 bases from V and 5 bases from J, with 19 bases between. The DNA for the CDR3 is TGTGCCAGCAGTGAAGCGCTTCACGGGGGCCGGAATACTGAAGCTTTCTTT. This translates into CASSEALHGGRNTEAFF. The full variable domain, in which reference TRBV2 and TRBJ1-1 provide the parts outside the CDR3, is EPEVTQTPSHQVTQMGQEVILRCVPISNHLYFYWYRQILGQKVEFLVSFYNNEISEKSEIFDDQFSVERPDGSNFTLKIRSTKLEDSAMYFCASSEALHGGRNTEAFFGQGTRLTVV.

The rearrangement links TRBV27 to TRBJ1-5; possible D gene TRBD1, 6 bases. CDR3 length equals 14 residues. Trimming took off 7 bases at V and 1 base at J, with 11 bases between the two ends. From germline, CDR1 is MNHEY and CDR2 SMNVEV (reference sequence). Here the CDR3 DNA reads TGTGCCAGCAAGTCCAGGGGAAGCAATCAGCCCCAGCATTTT. This codes for CASKSRGSNQPQHF.

The chain links TRBV11-3 to TRBJ1-1; 8 bases map to TRBD1. Germline CDR1 SGHNT, CDR2 YENEEA. With 5 bases clipped from V and 1 base from J, the junction kept 3 bases outside the gene matches. The CDR3 has 14 residues. CDR3 loop: CASSRQGTNTEAFF. In DNA form, the CDR3 reads TGTGCCAGCAGCCGACAGGGGACGAACACTGAAGCTTTCTTT.

This clone was seen a single time. The V call is TRBV10-3, the J call TRBJ2-7; no reliable D call. Germline-derived CDR1 and CDR2 are ENHRY and SYGVKD. V dropped 6 bases and J dropped 6 bases, with 9 bases sitting between them. CDR3 length: 11 residues. The CDR3 here is CAIRAGTEQYF. The CDR3 nucleotides read TGTGCCATCAGGGCTGGAACCGAGCAGTACTTC.

This clone has just one count. The chain is built from TRBV10-2 and TRBJ2-3; TRBD1 agrees at 9 bases. Losses at the gene ends were 8 bases for V and 0 bases for J; bases not matched to a gene: 6. This CDR3 region has 15 residues. Germline CDR1 is WSHSY and CDR2 is SAAADI. Here the CDR3 DNA reads TGCGCCAGCTCATTGGACAGGGGCAGCACAGATACGCAGTATTTT. This codes for CASSLDRGSTDTQYF.

A note on this clone: Other DNA sequences of this sample code for an identical CDR3. The chain is built from TRBV10-1 and TRBJ2-3, with no clear D. The V gene lost 2 bases and the J gene lost 3 bases, with 6 bases spanning the gap. CDR3 size: 13 residues. Germline CDR1 reads WNHNN; CDR2 reads SYGVQD (reference sequence). CDR3 DNA: TGCGCCAGCAGTGAGGTAGCAACAGATACGCAGTATTTT. The encoded protein is CASSEVATDTQYF.